This T cell receptor (beta chain) was sequenced in a study of beta chain features in type 1 diabetes. This clone was seen only a few times. No antigen is known for it. General observations from the study: TCRB CDR3s from Type 1 diabetes patients were moderately but significantly shorter in all four CD4+ subsets.

V lost 2 bases to trimming and J lost 0 bases, with 12 bases between them. CDR1 SGHRS and CDR2 YFSETQ come from the germline V gene. This CDR3 has 15 residues. Purity exceeded 98% in all sorted populations. TCRB transcripts that were expressed got sequenced, as all of the isolated RNA had been reverse transcribed. Repertoires were generated with immunoSEQ multiplex PCR, while TCRdb's copy carries only in-frame clones and drops some. The sample lists around 260,000 clones, about 24% occurring once. Input material: naive CD4+ T cells from blood. The sequence was obtained from a woman aged 25 to 39 with type 1 diabetes. The V call is TRBV5-1, the J call TRBJ2-7, with a weak D call TRBD1 (6 bases). CDR3 protein: CASSLGDRSSYEQYF. DNA of the CDR3: TGCGCCAGCAGCTTAGGTGACAGGAGCTCCTACGAGCAGTACTTC. The full variable domain, with the rest looked up from reference TRBV5-1 and TRBJ2-7, is KAGVTQTPRYLIKTRGQQVTLSCSPISGHRSVSWYQQTPGQGLQFLFEYFSETQRNKGNFPGRFSGRQFSNSRSEMNVSTLELGDSALYLCASSLGDRSSYEQYFGPGTRLTVT.